The 18 T cell receptor beta chains below come from one sample, sequenced in a study of shared clonotypes between healthy human individuals (dated by TCRdb to about 2020). Libraries were constructed by the immunoSEQ multiplex PCR assay. Sourced from immuneACCESS, this table was stored by TCRdb with only in-frame sequences that have V and J called. A share of the clones is absent; for the studies checked, an unresolved V gene accounts for under half, and the remainder has no known explanation. For this sample there are over a million clones; about 84% appear just once. Clones ranked in the top ten supply roughly 0.56% of the sample. The sample taken for sequencing was memory CD4+ T cells from PBMCs. This sample's cell subset or site label indicates: CD45RA-negative fraction. Receptor source: a man aged 18 to 29 in good health. Some clones in this sample may be carry-over from other donors' samples.

The chain recombines TRBV6-1 with TRBJ2-6; D is undetermined. The CDR3 has 15 amino acids. Trimming stripped 2 bases from V and 4 bases from J, with 9 bases between. From germline, CDR1 is MNHNS and CDR2 SASEGT. The CDR3 reads CASSERFSGANVLTF. The CDR3 DNA reads as TGTGCCAGCAGTGAACGGTTCTCCGGGGCCAACGTCCTGACTTTC.

The chain couples TRBV10-1 to TRBJ2-1; a weak D match, TRBD1 (6 bases). This CDR3 comprises 15 residues. Trimming shortened V by 6 bases and J by 5 bases, and 17 bases separated the two germline ends. CDR1 is WNHNN, CDR2 SYGVQD, per germline (reference sequence). The CDR3 protein is CASRSTGIPHNEQFF. CDR3 nucleotides: TGCGCCAGCAGATCCACAGGGATACCACACAATGAGCAGTTCTTC.

The chain carries TRBV5-1 and TRBJ2-1; no firm D call. Germline CDR1 reads SGHRS; CDR2 reads YFSETQ. The germline V and J ends were trimmed by 2 bases and 8 bases, with 8 bases remaining between them. The CDR3 runs to 12 residues. The CDR3 reads CASSLVGDEQFF. CDR3 DNA: TGCGCCAGCAGCTTAGTAGGTGATGAGCAGTTCTTC.

A single count supports this clone. The V call is TRBV5-4, the J call TRBJ2-1, with 7 bases fitting TRBD2. Germline CDR1 SGHNT, CDR2 YYREEE (reference sequence). After removal of 4 bases from V and 0 bases from J, the junction contained 4 bases not matched to a gene. CDR3 length: 15 residues. The DNA of the CDR3 is TGTGCCAGCAGCGTGCGGACTAGCTCCTACAATGAGCAGTTCTTC. Its protein product is CASSVRTSSYNEQFF.

The chain is built from TRBV2 and TRBJ2-5; D uncertain. V was clipped by 6 bases and J by 4 bases, with 12 bases between them. The CDR3 runs to 13 residues. Germline values: CDR1 SNHLY, CDR2 FYNNEI. The CDR3 DNA reads as TGTGCCAGCAGCATAGAAGGGATAGAGACCCAGTACTTC. Translated: CASSIEGIETQYF.

The chain is built from TRBV27 and TRBJ2-5; a possible D gene is TRBD1 (6 bases). Looked up from germline, CDR1 is MNHEY and CDR2 is SMNVEV (reference sequence). The V gene lost 4 bases and the J gene lost 5 bases, with 17 bases spanning the gap. This CDR3 contains 15 residues. CDR3 sequence (DNA): TGTGCCAGCAGTTACAGGGTGGGGGTAAGGGAGACCCAGTACTTC. It yields the protein CASSYRVGVRETQYF.

This sequence joins TRBV4-2 and TRBJ2-1, with 11 bases fitting TRBD2. Losses at the gene ends were 1 base for V and 0 bases for J; bases not matched to a gene: 11. Germline V gene sequence: CDR1 LGHNA, CDR2 YNFKEQ. The CDR3 has 20 amino acids. CDR3 loop: CASSQVGLADAMTSYNEQFF. Here the CDR3 DNA reads TGTGCCAGCAGCCAAGTGGGACTAGCGGACGCAATGACCTCCTACAATGAGCAGTTCTTC.

V is TRBV28 and J is TRBJ2-7, with D possibly matching TRBD2 (5 bases). This CDR3 is built from 11 residues. Looked up from germline, CDR1 is MDHEN and CDR2 is SYDVKM. Trimming took off 8 bases at V and 9 bases at J, with 14 bases between the two ends. CDR3: CASESGVLQYF. CDR3 DNA sequence: TGTGCCAGCGAAAGCGGAGTACTGCAGTACTTC.

For the CDR3, the DNA is TGTGCCAGCAGCCAAGACACACTAGATAACTATGGCTACACCTTC. Encoded protein: CASSQDTLDNYGYTF. This chain joins TRBV16 and TRBJ1-2; D is ambiguous. Trimming took 2 bases from V and 1 from J, leaving 11 bases between them. Germline CDR1 and CDR2: KGHSY and FQNENV. CDR3 length: 15 amino acids.

This clone occurred once. The chain employs TRBV21-1 and TRBJ1-2; the D call in the table, TRBD1, was not verified against the DNA. TRBV21-1 is a pseudogene. CDR3 length: 15 residues. The CDR3 DNA sequence: TGTGCCAGCAGGGGGAGTCGACAGGGGGAGTCTGGCTACACCTTC. Its translation is CASRGSRQGESGYTF.

On this clone: Just one base apart from a much larger clone, this may be a read error. The V and J genes are TRBV14 and TRBJ1-1; D call uncertain. The CDR3 has 13 amino acids. V shed 4 bases and J shed 1 base, with 7 bases lying between them. The germline V gene encodes CDR1 SGHDN and CDR2 FVKESK. As DNA, the CDR3 is TGTGCCAGCAGCCCTCAACCGAACACTGAAGCTTTCTTT. Residues: CASSPQPNTEAFF.

The chain couples TRBV30 to TRBJ2-1; 8 bases map to TRBD2. Germline CDR1 GTSNPN, CDR2 SVGIG (reference sequence). V shed 4 bases and J 6 bases; nucleotides not matched to a gene: 11. There are 15 residues in the CDR3. CDR3 nucleotides: TGTGCCTGGAACGCCGGGACTAGTATGGCCAATGAGCAGTTCTTC. Translation gives CAWNAGTSMANEQFF.

J is TRBJ2-4 and V is TRBV6-1, with 8 bases lining up with TRBD1. In germline, CDR1 is MNHNS, CDR2 SASEGT. V was clipped by 3 bases and J by 0 bases; unmatched bases: 4. This CDR3 contains 16 residues. The CDR3 nucleotides are TGTGCCAGCAGTGAGGGACAGGTACTAGCCAAAAACATTCAGTACTTC. It encodes CASSEGQVLAKNIQYF.

The chain couples TRBV19 to TRBJ2-2; D may be TRBD1 or TRBD2 (6 bases each). CDR3 length: 15 amino acids. V lost 10 bases to trimming and J lost 1 base, with 16 bases between them. CDR1 is LNHDA, CDR2 SQIVND, per germline (reference sequence). The CDR3 DNA reads TGTGCCACCCACCCGGGGGCAGGGAACACCGGGGAGCTGTTTTTT. Translated: CATHPGAGNTGELFF.

The V call is TRBV19, the J call TRBJ1-5; D is unresolved. Germline CDR1 reads LNHDA; CDR2 reads SQIVND (reference sequence). CDR3 length equals 13 residues. V shed 1 base and J shed 6 bases, with 7 bases lying between them. CDR3 sequence (DNA): TGTGCCAGTAGTATAGGGCGAAGTCAGCCCCAGCATTTT. Translating it yields CASSIGRSQPQHF. The full variable domain, in which reference TRBV19 and TRBJ1-5 provide the parts outside the CDR3, is DGGITQSPKYLFRKEGQNVTLSCEQNLNHDAMYWYRQDPGQGLRLIYYSQIVNDFQKGDIAEGYSVSREKKESFPLTVTSAQKNPTAFYLCASSIGRSQPQHFGDGTRLSIL.

This clone was recorded only once. This chain joins TRBV27 and TRBJ2-1; 7 bases are a match to TRBD2. V was pared by 5 bases and J by 4 bases, with 8 bases of the junction left unmatched. Germline values: CDR1 MNHEY, CDR2 SMNVEV (reference sequence). There are 15 residues in the CDR3. The CDR3 protein is CASSPYSSGYNEQFF. CDR3 DNA: TGTGCCAGCAGTCCCTACTCTAGCGGATACAATGAGCAGTTCTTC.

This clone appeared once. In DNA, the CDR3 is TGTGCCAGCAGCCCTTCAGACAGGGCGGAAGAAAAACTGTTTTTT. It is translated as CASSPSDRAEEKLFF. V and J are TRBV9 and TRBJ1-4, with TRBD1 matching over 7 bases. Trimming removed 4 bases from V and 8 bases from J; junction bases left unmatched: 11. The length of the CDR3 is 15 residues. The germline CDR1 and CDR2 sequences are SGDLS and YYNGEE. Full variable domain (remainder filled in from reference TRBV9 and TRBJ1-4): DSGVTQTPKHLITATGQRVTLRCSPRSGDLSVYWYQQSLDQGLQFLIQYYNGEERAKGNILERFSAQQFPDLHSELNLSSLELGDSALYFCASSPSDRAEEKLFFGSGTQLSVL.

The chain links TRBV7-2 to TRBJ2-1; 16 nucleotides align to TRBD2. Trimming at V came to 5 bases and at J to 9 bases, leaving 10 bases not matched to a gene. CDR1 SGHTA and CDR2 FQGNSA come from the germline V gene. This CDR3 has 17 residues. The CDR3 DNA follows: TGTGCCAGCAGCCTATGGGGACTAGCGGGAGGGGTTAGTGAGCAGTTCTTC. Its translation is CASSLWGLAGGVSEQFF.